These 5 T cell receptor beta chains were sequenced from one sample in a study of T cells in Graves' hyperthyroidism and ophthalmopathy. Amplified TCR beta CDR3 regions came from RNA transcripts. A set of HTBI primers served as the primers for a first-round RT-PCR of the TCR CDR3. MiXCR was run by TCRdb on the multiplex PCR reads, yielding one entry per CDR3 protein. The repertoire holds approximately 300,000 distinct CDR3 sequences, with approximately 15% as singletons. The sequencing sample was made of blood. Receptors were obtained from a man aged 30 to 39 with Graves' hyperthyroidism.

This clonotype was observed a few times. The V gene is TRBV10-3, the J gene TRBJ1-2; D may be TRBD1 (5 bases). The CDR3 has 15 amino acids. From germline, CDR1 is ENHRY and CDR2 SYGVKD. The V gene lost 2 bases and the J gene lost 4 bases, with 14 bases spanning the gap. The DNA of the CDR3 is TGTGCCATCAGTGAGCGTATGACAGAACCCTATGGCTACACCTTC. Its translation is CAISERMTEPYGYTF.

V usage is TRBV28 and J usage is TRBJ2-1, with 11 nucleotides matching TRBD2. The J segment lost 0 bases and the V segment lost 3 bases, leaving 1 base of the junction unmatched. Germline V gene data show CDR1 as MDHEN and CDR2 as SYDVKM. There are 16 residues in the CDR3. Here the CDR3 reads CASSFTSGSSYNEQFF. The CDR3 DNA sequence: TGTGCCAGCAGTTTCACTAGCGGGAGCTCCTACAATGAGCAGTTCTTC.

J is TRBJ2-1 and V is TRBV29-1; the D is unclear. V lost 4 bases, J lost 7 bases, and 8 bases lay in between. The CDR3 is 11 amino acids. Per germline, CDR1 SQVTM and CDR2 ANQGSEA. Here the CDR3 reads CSVGVANEQFF. CDR3 sequence (DNA): TGCAGCGTTGGGGTAGCTAATGAGCAGTTCTTC.

Ten or more counts support this clonotype. V is TRBV28 and J is TRBJ1-1, with D tentatively TRBD1 (6 bases). Germline loops: CDR1 MDHEN, CDR2 SYDVKM. CDR3 size: 16 residues. The V and J ends lost 3 bases and 8 bases respectively, with 22 bases between them. DNA of the CDR3: TGTGCCAGCAGTTTGATGATGTTGACAGGCGGGTCGGAAGCTTTCTTT. As protein: CASSLMMLTGGSEAFF.

The sample holds many counts of this clonotype. The chain links TRBV29-1 to TRBJ2-3; 9 bases line up with TRBD2. V was pared by 5 bases and J by 8 bases, with 11 bases of the junction left unmatched. CDR1 and CDR2 (germline): SQVTM, ANQGSEA. The CDR3 extends over 14 amino acids. The CDR3 spells CSVHSGLAGVTQYF. The CDR3 DNA follows: TGCAGCGTTCACTCGGGACTAGCAGGCGTTACGCAGTATTTT.